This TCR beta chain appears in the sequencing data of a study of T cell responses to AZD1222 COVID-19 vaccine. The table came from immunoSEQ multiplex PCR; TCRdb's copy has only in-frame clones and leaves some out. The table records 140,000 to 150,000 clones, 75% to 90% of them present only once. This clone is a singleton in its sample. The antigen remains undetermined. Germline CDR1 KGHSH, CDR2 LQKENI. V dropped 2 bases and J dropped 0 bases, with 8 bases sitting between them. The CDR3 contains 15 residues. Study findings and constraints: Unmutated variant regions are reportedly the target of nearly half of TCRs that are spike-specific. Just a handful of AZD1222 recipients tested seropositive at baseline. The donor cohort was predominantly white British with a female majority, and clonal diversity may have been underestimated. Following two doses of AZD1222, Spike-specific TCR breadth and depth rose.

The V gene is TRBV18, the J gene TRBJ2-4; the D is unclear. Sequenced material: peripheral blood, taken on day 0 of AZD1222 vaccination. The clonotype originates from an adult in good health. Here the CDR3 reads CASSPLFLAKNIQYF. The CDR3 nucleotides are TGTGCCAGCTCACCATTATTCTTAGCCAAAAACATTCAGTACTTC.